This T cell receptor beta chain is from a study of cytomegalovirus exposure and HLA in healthy donors. Whole-study results and caveats: Specificity for CMV antigens was confirmed in vitro for a few of the CMV-associated chains. TCR sequences were mostly rare, though some public TCRs occurred in many donors.

In the case of this clone: What it recognizes is unknown.

The repertoire was sequenced with immunoSEQ multiplex PCR; TCRdb's copy has only in-frame clones and lacks some. The profile shows roughly 120,000 clones, 88% of them singletons. CDR1 and CDR2 (germline): MNHEY, SMNVEV (reference sequence). The junction had 15 bases not matched to a gene; V was cut back by 5 bases and J by 0 bases. The CDR3 sequence is 19 residues long. The chain employs TRBV27 and TRBJ2-3, with TRBD2 matching over 9 bases. The material sequenced was PBMCs. This clonotype originated in a woman between 18 and 29 years old in good health and CMV-seronegative. CDR3: CASSPIERYSGGSTDTQYF. CDR3 coding DNA: TGTGCCAGCAGTCCCATTGAACGGTATAGCGGGGGAAGCACAGATACGCAGTATTTT.